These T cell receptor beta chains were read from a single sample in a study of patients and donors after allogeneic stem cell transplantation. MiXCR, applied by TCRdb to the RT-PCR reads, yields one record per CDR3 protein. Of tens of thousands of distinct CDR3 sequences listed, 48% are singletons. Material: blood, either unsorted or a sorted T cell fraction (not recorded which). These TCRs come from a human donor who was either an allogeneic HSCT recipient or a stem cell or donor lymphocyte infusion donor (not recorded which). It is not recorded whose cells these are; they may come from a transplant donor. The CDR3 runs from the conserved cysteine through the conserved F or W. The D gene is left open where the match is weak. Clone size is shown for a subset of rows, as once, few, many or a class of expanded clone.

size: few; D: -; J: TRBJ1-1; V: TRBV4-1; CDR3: CASSKAGQANTEAFF; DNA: TGCGCCAGCAGCAAGGCTGGACAAGCGAACACTGAAGCTTTCTTT
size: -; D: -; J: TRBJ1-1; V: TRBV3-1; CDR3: CASGQAGVVFTEAFF; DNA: TGTGCCAGCGGCCAAGCGGGGGTGGTATTCACTGAAGCTTTCTTT
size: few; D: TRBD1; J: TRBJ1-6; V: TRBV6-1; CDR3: CASRLRTGYNSPLHF; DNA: TGTGCCAGCAGGCTCCGGACAGGCTATAATTCACCCCTCCACTTT
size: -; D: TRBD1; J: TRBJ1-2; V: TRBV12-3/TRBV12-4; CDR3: CASSLNRDRTNYGYTF; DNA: TGTGCCAGCAGTTTAAATCGGGACAGGACTAACTATGGCTACACCTTC
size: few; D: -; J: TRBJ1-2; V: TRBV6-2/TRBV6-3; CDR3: CASDGGYGYTF; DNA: TGTGCCAGCGACGGCGGTTATGGCTACACCTTC
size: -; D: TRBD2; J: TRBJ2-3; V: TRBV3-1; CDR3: CASSYGRFSTDTQYF; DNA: TGTGCCAGCAGCTACGGGAGGTTCAGCACAGATACGCAGTATTTT
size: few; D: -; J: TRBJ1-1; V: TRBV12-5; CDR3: CASGYETEAFF; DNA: TGTGCTAGTGGTTATGAAACTGAAGCTTTCTTT
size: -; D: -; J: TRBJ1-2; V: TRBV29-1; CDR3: CSVAEGHGYTF; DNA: TGCAGCGTTGCAGAGGGTCATGGCTACACCTTC
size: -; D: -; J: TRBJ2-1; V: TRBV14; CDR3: CASSQANRSNNEQFF; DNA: TGTGCCAGCAGCCAAGCAAACAGGAGCAACAATGAGCAGTTCTTC
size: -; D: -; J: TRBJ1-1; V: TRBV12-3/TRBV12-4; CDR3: CASSQRGQGSTEAFF; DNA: TGTGCCAGCTCCCAGAGGGGCCAGGGGAGTACTGAAGCTTTCTTT
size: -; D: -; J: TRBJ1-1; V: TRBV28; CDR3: CASSLRQGGTEAFF; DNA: TGTGCCAGCAGTTTACGGCAGGGCGGCACTGAAGCTTTCTTT
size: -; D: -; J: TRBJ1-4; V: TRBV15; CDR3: CATSRDWSREKLFF; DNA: TGTGCCACCAGCAGGGACTGGAGCCGTGAAAAACTGTTTTTT
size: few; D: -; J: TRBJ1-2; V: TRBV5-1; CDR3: CASSQEPGNYGYTF; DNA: TGCGCCAGCAGCCAAGAGCCGGGGAACTATGGCTACACCTTC